This TCR beta chain was documented in a study of cytomegalovirus exposure and HLA in healthy donors. Findings and limits, study-wide: Per published reports, the classifier diagnosed cytomegalovirus status with high specificity and sensitivity. Investigators reported 164 TCR beta chains as tied to cytomegalovirus.

This CDR3 is 18 amino acids long. Separation from the roughly 600-subject first cohort characterized the 120-subject validation cohort, to which the donors belonged. A remark on this clone: Its antigen is not known.

The assay was immunoSEQ multiplex PCR, and TCRdb's table has in-frame clones only and misses some. Seen here are fewer than 100,000 clones, around 94% observed once, and the top ten hold over 2%. Sequencing was performed on PBMCs. This clonotype was obtained from a woman between 18 and 30 years old in good health and CMV-seronegative. V gene TRBV21-1 combines with J gene TRBJ2-2; the D call of TRBD2 is as the table states it, not checked on the DNA. TRBV21-1 is described as a pseudogene. CDR3 in amino acids: CASSKERGSLPNTGELFF. Here the CDR3 DNA reads TGTGCCAGCAGCAAAGAACGAGGAAGCCTTCCGAACACCGGGGAGCTGTTTTTT.